The present entry profiles one TCR beta chain with its context. The target antigen is unknown. Produced via immunoSEQ multiplex PCR; TCRdb's table is partial and in-frame only. Altogether roughly 140,000 clones are present, more than 85% being singletons, with the ten largest covering about 0.7%. The source of the sample is a study of cytomegalovirus exposure and HLA in healthy donors. After removal of 3 bases from V and 1 base from J, the junction contained 7 bases not matched to a gene. This CDR3 region has 18 residues. Germline V gives CDR1 KGHSH, CDR2 LQKENI. An approximately 130-subject validation cohort, separate from the 666-subject first cohort, supplied the donors. Study results and limitations: Through in vitro validation, three CMV-associated chains were shown to be specific for CMV antigens. It was about 150 TCR beta chains that were listed as cytomegalovirus-associated.

The sample consisted of PBMCs. The TCR comes from a man between 18 and 35 years old in good health and CMV-seronegative. The chain employs TRBV18 and TRBJ2-4, with TRBD2 identical over 12 bases. The CDR3 loop reads CASSPRLAGAVAKNIQYF. Here the CDR3 DNA reads TGTGCCAGCTCACCGCGACTAGCGGGAGCGGTGGCCAAAAACATTCAGTACTTC.